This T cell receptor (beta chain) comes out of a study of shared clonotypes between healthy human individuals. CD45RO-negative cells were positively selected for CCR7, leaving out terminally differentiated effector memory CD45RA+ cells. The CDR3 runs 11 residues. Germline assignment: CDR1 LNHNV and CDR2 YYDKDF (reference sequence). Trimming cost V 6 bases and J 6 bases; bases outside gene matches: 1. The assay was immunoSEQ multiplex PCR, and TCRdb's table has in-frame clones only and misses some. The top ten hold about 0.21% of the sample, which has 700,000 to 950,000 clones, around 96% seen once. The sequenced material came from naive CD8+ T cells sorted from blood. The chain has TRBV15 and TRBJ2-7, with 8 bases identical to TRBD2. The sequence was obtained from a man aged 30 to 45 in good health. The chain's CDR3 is CATRAGGEQYF. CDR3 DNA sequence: TGTGCCACCAGGGCGGGAGGCGAGCAGTACTTC.